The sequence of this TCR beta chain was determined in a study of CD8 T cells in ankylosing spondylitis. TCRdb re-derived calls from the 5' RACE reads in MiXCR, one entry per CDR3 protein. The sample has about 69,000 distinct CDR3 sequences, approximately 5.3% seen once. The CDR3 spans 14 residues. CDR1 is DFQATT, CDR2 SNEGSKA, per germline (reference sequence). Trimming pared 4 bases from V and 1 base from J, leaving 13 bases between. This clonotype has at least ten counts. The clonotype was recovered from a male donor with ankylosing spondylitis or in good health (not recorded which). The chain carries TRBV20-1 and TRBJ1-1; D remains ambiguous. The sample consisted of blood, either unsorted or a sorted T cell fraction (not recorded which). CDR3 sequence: CSATRVTRNTEAFF. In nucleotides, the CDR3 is TGCAGTGCTACGAGAGTCACACGGAACACTGAAGCTTTCTTT.